This TCR beta chain was observed in a study of patients with pleural tuberculosis. Each CDR3 protein is one row after TCRdb ran MiXCR on the reads. Altogether 45,000 to 55,000 distinct CDR3 sequences are present, around 7% being singletons, with the ten largest covering 15% to 20%. This clonotype has ten or more counts. The receptor was derived from a human donor with pleural tuberculosis.

CDR3: CASSPSGTGELFF. The CDR3 nucleotides read TGTGCCAGCAGCCCCTCTGGCACCGGGGAGCTGTTTTTT. The chain carries TRBV7-6 and TRBJ2-2; D call uncertain. Trimming took off 5 bases at V and 4 bases at J, with 8 bases between the two ends. CDR3 length equals 13 residues. CDR1 is SGHVS and CDR2 is FNYEAQ in the germline V gene.